This TCR beta chain is drawn from a study of cytomegalovirus exposure and HLA in healthy donors. Findings and limits, study-wide: In vitro assays verified that three CMV-associated chains recognized CMV antigens specifically. A later analysis reportedly identified an Asian-associated ancestry cluster as carrying fewer N-insertions than the approximately 620-donor mean. Listed as cytomegalovirus-associated were more than 150 TCR beta chains. Sequencing depth roughly uniform across donors was assumed in presence/absence analyses.

Remarks on this clone: Its antigen remains unidentified.

CDR3 length: 17 amino acids. Germline CDR1 reads MGHRA; CDR2 reads YSYEKL. The PCR contained 60 Vbeta and 13 Jbeta primers. Clones were read by immunoSEQ multiplex PCR, and TCRdb kept only the in-frame ones, dropping some. The data hold approximately 180,000 clones, with more than 75% observed a single time. This chain links TRBV4-1 with TRBJ2-5, with D perhaps matching TRBD2 (6 bases). The DNA end is a closer match to TRBJ2-7, so the J assignment may be wrong. The TCR sequence derives from a girl under three years old in good health and CMV-seronegative. Sequencing was performed on PBMCs. The CDR3 nucleotides are TGCGCCAGCAGCCGACTACTAATCGGGCGGGGTGATGACGAGCAGTACTTC. Encoded protein: CASSRLLIGRGDDEQYF.